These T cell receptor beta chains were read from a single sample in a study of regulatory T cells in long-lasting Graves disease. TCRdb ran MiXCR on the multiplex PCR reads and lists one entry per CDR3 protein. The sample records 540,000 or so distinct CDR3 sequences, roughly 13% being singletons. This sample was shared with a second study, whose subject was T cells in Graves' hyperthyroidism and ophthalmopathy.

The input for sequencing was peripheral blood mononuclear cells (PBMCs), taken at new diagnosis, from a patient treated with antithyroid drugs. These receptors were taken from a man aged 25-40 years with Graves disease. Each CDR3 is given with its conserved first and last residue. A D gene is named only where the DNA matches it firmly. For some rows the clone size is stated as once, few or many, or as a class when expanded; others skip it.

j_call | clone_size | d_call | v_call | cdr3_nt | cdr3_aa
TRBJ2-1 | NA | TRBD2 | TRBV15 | TGTGCCACCAGCAGAGACCTCAGACTAGCGGGGGCCTACAATGAGCAGTTCTTC | CATSRDLRLAGAYNEQFF
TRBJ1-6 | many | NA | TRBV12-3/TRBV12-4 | TGTGCCAGCAGCTTGGGACCTTTGGGGCGTTCACCCCTCCACTTT | CASSLGPLGRSPLHF
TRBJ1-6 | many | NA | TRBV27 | TGTGCCAGCAGGACAGATAATAATTCACCCCTCCACTTT | CASRTDNNSPLHF
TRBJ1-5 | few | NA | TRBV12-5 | TGTGCTAGTGGTCAACAGGGTGATCAGCCCCAGCATTTT | CASGQQGDQPQHF
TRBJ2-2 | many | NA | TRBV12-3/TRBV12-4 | TGTGCCAGCATGAGGCAGAGTAATACCGGGGAGCTGTTTTTT | CASMRQSNTGELFF
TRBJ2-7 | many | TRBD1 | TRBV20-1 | TGCAGTGCCACTGGGGTGGGACAGGGGGCTTCGTGGGGGTCCTACGAGCAGTACTTC | CSATGVGQGASWGSYEQYF
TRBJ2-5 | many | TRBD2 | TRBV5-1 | TGCGCCAGCAGAAAACTAGCGGGAGAGGAGACCCAGTACTTC | CASRKLAGEETQYF
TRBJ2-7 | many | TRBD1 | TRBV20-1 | TGCAGTGCCAGGACAGGGCTTCTCAACGAGCAGTACTTC | CSARTGLLNEQYF
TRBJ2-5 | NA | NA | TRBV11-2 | TGTGCCAGCAGCTTAGAAGGAAGGTCCCAGTACTTC | CASSLEGRSQYF
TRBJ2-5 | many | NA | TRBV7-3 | TGTGCCAGCAGCTTAACGTCCGATGGGGAGACCCAGTACTTC | CASSLTSDGETQYF
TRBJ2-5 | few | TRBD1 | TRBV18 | TGTGCCAGCTCACCAACAGGGGGCTATCAAGAGACCCAGTACTTC | CASSPTGGYQETQYF
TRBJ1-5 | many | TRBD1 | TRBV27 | TGTGCCAGCAGTTTATTGGGGCAGGGGGATCAGCCCCAGCATTTT | CASSLLGQGDQPQHF